A selection of T cell receptor beta chains follows, all from one sample in a study of cytomegalovirus exposure and HLA in healthy donors. Profiled with immunoSEQ multiplex PCR; TCRdb holds only in-frame clones, not every one. The table includes roughly 150,000 clones, around 85% detected once. The specimen was PBMCs. The receptors derive from a female donor in good health and CMV-seronegative. The CDR3 runs from the conserved cysteine through the conserved F or W. The order of the fields is CDR3 protein, CDR3 DNA, D gene, V gene, clone size, J gene. The D gene is left open where the match is weak. The size field is filled for only some rows; it gives once, few, many or a size class.

CASSSTGRNQPQHF	TGTGCCAGCAGTTCGACAGGGCGAAATCAGCCCCAGCATTTT	TRBD1	TRBV28	.	TRBJ1-5
CASRQGYQPQHF	TGTGCCAGCAGACAGGGGTATCAGCCCCAGCATTTT	TRBD1	TRBV2	few	TRBJ1-5
CASSRDRGEWAFF	TGTGCCAGCAGCCGCGACAGGGGGGAATGGGCTTTCTTT	TRBD1	TRBV11-1	.	TRBJ1-1
CASSALWEYTTGEQYF	TGCGCCAGCAGCGCCCTTTGGGAGTACACGACCGGCGAGCAGTACTTC	.	TRBV5-1	.	TRBJ2-7
CASSVGGQNYGYTF	TGTGCCAGCAGCGTAGGTGGACAGAACTATGGCTACACCTTC	.	TRBV9	.	TRBJ1-2
CASSLRTAASYEQYF	TGTGCCAGCAGTTTACGGACAGCCGCCTCCTACGAGCAGTACTTC	.	TRBV28	.	TRBJ2-7
CASSEIDSGSSSEQYF	TGTGCCAGCAGTGAAATCGATAGCGGGAGTTCTTCCGAGCAGTACTTC	TRBD2	TRBV6-1	once	TRBJ2-7
CASSGDRALVNQPQHF	TGTGCCAGCAGCGGGGACAGGGCTTTAGTCAATCAGCCCCAGCATTTT	TRBD1	TRBV7-8	few	TRBJ1-5
CASAPGQSVYQPQHF	TGTGCCAGCGCCCCTGGACAGTCCGTTTATCAGCCCCAGCATTTT	.	TRBV28	.	TRBJ1-5
CASSLTGLTTYEQYF	TGTGCCAGCAGTTTAACGGGACTCACCACCTACGAGCAGTACTTC	.	TRBV27	.	TRBJ2-7
CASSLSSTASSGNTIYF	TGTGCCAGCAGTTTATCCTCGACAGCTTCCTCTGGAAACACCATATATTTT	.	TRBV28	.	TRBJ1-3
CASSRQLNQPQHF	TGTGCCAGCAGTAGACAGCTCAATCAGCCCCAGCATTTT	.	TRBV11-2	.	TRBJ1-5
CAIRQESGATQYF	TGTGCCATAAGACAGGAATCAGGTGCGACCCAGTACTTC	.	TRBV15	.	TRBJ2-5
CASSRGSHEQYF	TGTGCCAGCAGTCGCGGCTCCCACGAGCAGTACTTC	.	TRBV6-5	.	TRBJ2-7
CASSLRQSGNTIYF	TGTGCCAGCAGTTTAAGACAGTCTGGAAACACCATATATTTT	.	TRBV27	.	TRBJ1-3
CASSADRGYPEAFF	TGTGCCAGCAGCGCGGACAGGGGGTATCCTGAAGCTTTCTTT	TRBD1	TRBV27	.	TRBJ1-1
CASTPGPQGNEQYF	TGTGCCAGCACCCCTGGTCCCCAGGGAAACGAGCAGTACTTC	.	TRBV5-4	once	TRBJ2-7
CASSPRTSGDNEQFF	TGTGCCAGCAGTCCGCGGACTAGCGGCGACAATGAGCAGTTCTTC	TRBD2	TRBV6-5	once	TRBJ2-1
CSLTGTGLDTKYF	TGCAGCCTTACCGGGACAGGGTTAGATACGAAGTATTTT	TRBD1	TRBV29-1	.	TRBJ2-3
CASSATRGSAYEQYF	TGTGCCAGCAGCGCCACTAGAGGGAGCGCCTACGAGCAGTACTTC	.	TRBV28	.	TRBJ2-7
CASSVGRGLAGGEQYF	TGTGCCAGCAGCGTAGGCCGCGGCCTAGCGGGAGGGGAGCAGTACTTC	TRBD2	TRBV9	.	TRBJ2-7
CSVEDRYTGELFF	TGCAGCGTTGAAGATCGGTACACCGGGGAGCTGTTTTTT	.	TRBV29-1	.	TRBJ2-2
CASSLLLNTEAFF	TGTGCCAGCAGTTTACTTCTGAACACTGAAGCTTTCTTT	.	TRBV28	.	TRBJ1-1
CASSIIAGPYNEQFF	TGTGCCAGTAGTATTATAGCGGGTCCCTACAATGAGCAGTTCTTC	TRBD2	TRBV19	.	TRBJ2-1
CASSMRGAYNEQFF	TGTGCCAGTAGTATGCGGGGGGCCTACAATGAGCAGTTCTTC	TRBD2	TRBV19	.	TRBJ2-1
CASSIGGTGPNYGYTF	TGTGCCAGTAGTATAGGAGGGACAGGGCCCAACTATGGCTACACCTTC	TRBD1	TRBV19	.	TRBJ1-2
CSIGGLTKNTGELFF	TGCAGCATCGGTGGGCTCACAAAGAACACCGGGGAGCTGTTTTTT	.	TRBV29-1	once	TRBJ2-2
CASSPLPSSYEQYF	TGCGCCAGTTCCCCTCTTCCGAGCTCCTACGAGCAGTACTTC	.	TRBV5-1	.	TRBJ2-7
CASSIGEDRRRNTEAFF	TGTGCCAGTAGTATAGGGGAAGACAGGAGGCGGAACACTGAAGCTTTCTTT	.	TRBV19	once	TRBJ1-1
CATRQGNSDYTEAFF	TGTGCCACACGACAGGGGAACTCAGACTACACTGAAGCTTTCTTT	TRBD1	TRBV19	.	TRBJ1-1
CASSRDGPAVFF	TGTGCCAGCAGCCGCGACGGCCCGGCGGTGTTTTTT	.	TRBV5-5	.	TRBJ2-2
CASSQDGKTQYF	TGCGCCAGCAGCCAAGACGGGAAGACCCAGTACTTC	.	TRBV4-1	.	TRBJ2-5
CASSPTSRVFEQFF	TGTGCCAGCAGTCCTACCTCCCGAGTATTTGAGCAGTTCTTC	.	TRBV28	.	TRBJ2-1
CASSDSGQGPTTEAFF	TGTGCCAGCAGTGACTCAGGACAGGGGCCCACCACTGAAGCTTTCTTT	TRBD1	TRBV6-4	.	TRBJ1-1
CASSESKRLGPQHF	TGTGCCAGCAGTGAAAGTAAACGACTCGGGCCCCAGCATTTT	.	TRBV6-1	once	TRBJ1-5
CASNRQDTDTQYF	TGTGCCAGCAACCGACAGGACACAGATACGCAGTATTTT	.	TRBV11-3	few	TRBJ2-3
CASSQDAGSSYEQYF	TGCGCCAGCAGCCAAGACGCGGGTAGCTCCTACGAGCAGTACTTC	.	TRBV4-1	.	TRBJ2-7
CASSIPGEGNEQYF	TGTGCCAGTAGTATACCAGGGGAAGGTAACGAGCAGTACTTC	.	TRBV19	.	TRBJ2-7
CASSPGTGAANTGELFF	TGTGCCAGCAGTCCCGGGACAGGGGCCGCGAACACCGGGGAGCTGTTTTTT	TRBD1	TRBV27	.	TRBJ2-2
CASSQMNTEAFF	TGTGCCAGCAGCCAGATGAACACTGAAGCTTTCTTT	.	TRBV6-9	.	TRBJ1-1
CATKTGSAYNEQFF	TGTGCCACAAAGACAGGGTCCGCCTACAATGAGCAGTTCTTC	TRBD1	TRBV6-5	.	TRBJ2-1
CASRETGNMWQPQHF	TGTGCCAGCAGAGAGACAGGGAATATGTGGCAGCCCCAGCATTTT	TRBD1	TRBV27	.	TRBJ1-5
CASSEQGVSNQPQHF	TGTGCCAGCAGCGAACAGGGGGTTAGCAATCAGCCCCAGCATTTT	TRBD1	TRBV2	.	TRBJ1-5
CATSKSASENTEAFF	TGTGCCACCAGCAAGAGTGCGAGTGAGAACACTGAAGCTTTCTTT	.	TRBV15	few	TRBJ1-1
CATSSLQGFRELFF	TGTGCCACCAGCAGCCTACAGGGATTTCGGGAGCTGTTTTTT	.	TRBV15	.	TRBJ2-2
CSVSPGTGGRGEQFF	TGCAGCGTTAGCCCCGGGACAGGGGGCAGGGGTGAGCAGTTCTTC	TRBD1	TRBV29-1	.	TRBJ2-1
CASSLTPSMNTEAFF	TGTGCCAGCAGTTTGACACCCTCCATGAACACTGAAGCTTTCTTT	.	TRBV28	.	TRBJ1-1
CASSQDEESPVNEQFF	TGCGCCAGCAGCCAAGACGAGGAGTCTCCTGTCAATGAGCAGTTCTTC	.	TRBV4-1	.	TRBJ2-1
CASSPREGKEQFF	TGTGCCAGCAGCCCCAGGGAGGGAAAAGAGCAGTTCTTC	TRBD2	TRBV9	.	TRBJ2-1
CASSRVLPGQGPGTEAFF	TGTGCCAGCTCACGGGTATTGCCGGGACAGGGGCCTGGGACTGAAGCTTTCTTT	TRBD1	TRBV18	.	TRBJ1-1
CASSIGTSGEFTDTQYF	TGTGCCAGCAGCATAGGGACTAGCGGGGAATTCACAGATACGCAGTATTTT	TRBD2	TRBV5-6	.	TRBJ2-3
CASSQDVSGRSYEQYF	TGCGCCAGCAGCCAAGATGTAAGCGGGAGGTCCTACGAGCAGTACTTC	TRBD2	TRBV4-1	.	TRBJ2-7
CASSAEAGGPYEQYF	TGTGCCAGTAGTGCCGAAGCGGGAGGGCCCTACGAGCAGTACTTC	TRBD2	TRBV19	.	TRBJ2-7
CASTGTGLNTGELFF	TGTGCCAGTACAGGGACAGGGCTTAACACCGGGGAGCTGTTTTTT	TRBD1	TRBV19	.	TRBJ2-2
CAWTPGHPNNEQFF	TGTGCCTGGACCCCGGGACATCCTAACAATGAGCAGTTCTTC	.	TRBV30	.	TRBJ2-1
CAWSLEQETQYF	TGTGCCTGGAGTTTAGAACAAGAGACCCAGTACTTC	.	TRBV30	.	TRBJ2-5
CASSDQRDGYTF	TGTGCCAGCAGTGACCAACGGGATGGCTACACCTTC	.	TRBV2	.	TRBJ1-2
CASSFAGQGRGETQYF	TGTGCCAGCAGCTTTGCCGGACAGGGGAGGGGAGAGACCCAGTACTTC	TRBD1	TRBV7-9	.	TRBJ2-5
CASSLAQGYGYTF	TGCGCCAGCAGCTTGGCTCAGGGCTATGGCTACACCTTC	.	TRBV5-1	.	TRBJ1-2